Listed here are 2 T cell receptor beta chains from one sample, sequenced in a study of cytomegalovirus exposure and HLA in healthy donors. PCR amplification relied on 60 Vbeta primers (plus 13 Jbeta primers). TCRdb keeps only in-frame clones here, not all; method: immunoSEQ multiplex PCR. The profile shows roughly 120,000 clones, about 76% of them singletons. Sequencing was carried out using PBMCs. Every receptor here comes from a woman aged 30 to 39 in good health and CMV-seronegative.

The rearrangement joins TRBV2 to TRBJ1-5; D ambiguous. Germline V gives CDR1 SNHLY, CDR2 FYNNEI. There are 15 residues in the CDR3. V was trimmed by 6 bases and J by 0 bases, leaving 12 bases between them. CDR3 residues: CASSLIGSSNQPQHF. In nucleotides, the CDR3 is TGTGCCAGCAGCCTTATCGGGAGTAGCAATCAGCCCCAGCATTTT.

This clone was picked up one time. V gene TRBV10-3 combines with J gene TRBJ2-1; 9 bases agree with TRBD1. Germline trimming cut 6 bases from V and 4 bases from J; bases unmatched to any gene: 7. CDR1 and CDR2 (germline): ENHRY, SYGVKD. The length of the CDR3 is 15 residues. The CDR3 region has the DNA TGTGCCATCAGCCGGACAGGGGAGGAATACAATGAGCAGTTCTTC. Translation gives CAISRTGEEYNEQFF.